One sample yielded the 29 T cell receptor beta chains listed below, sequenced in a study of Ad26.COV2.S vaccination and SARS-CoV-2 variants. Treatment reported: about 20 received Ad26.COV2.S at low or high dose, single or two shots; several received placebo; per-sample allocation not given. Samples analyzed were those drawn on day 63 after the first vaccine or placebo injection. Data came from immunoSEQ multiplex PCR; TCRdb stores just in-frame clones and leaves some out. The table has fewer than 400,000 clones, almost 90% seen once. The source material was peripheral blood, sampled in a trial of Ad26.COV2.S vaccine versus placebo. The receptors stem from a person between 18 and 65 years old who received the Ad26.COV2.S COVID-19 vaccine or a placebo.

The V gene is TRBV7-9, the J gene TRBJ1-4; 10 bases match TRBD1. V shed 5 bases and J 7 bases; nucleotides not matched to a gene: 13. Germline V gives CDR1 SEHNR, CDR2 FQNEAQ (reference sequence). The CDR3 consists of 17 residues. CDR3 sequence (DNA): TGTGCCAGCAGCACCAGGACAGGGGGACTATTAGTTGAAAAACTGTTTTTT. Its protein product is CASSTRTGGLLVEKLFF.

This clone turned up a few times. The chain joins TRBV4-3 to TRBJ2-1; D might be TRBD1 (6 bases). Trimming left V 3 bases short and J 2 bases short, with 11 bases between. CDR1 LGHNA and CDR2 YSLEER come from the germline V gene. The CDR3 covers 15 residues. The CDR3 sequence: CASSQLTGTYNEQFF. The CDR3 DNA reads TGCGCCAGCAGCCAGCTGACAGGCACCTACAATGAGCAGTTCTTC.

V is TRBV29-1 and J is TRBJ1-3; D is unresolved. The V and J ends lost 5 bases and 4 bases respectively, with 15 bases between them. CDR3 length: 14 amino acids. The germline CDR1 and CDR2 sequences are SQVTM and ANQGSEA. Here the CDR3 DNA reads TGCAGCGTTCTCGTAGCTTCGAGGGGAAACACCATATATTTT. This gives the protein CSVLVASRGNTIYF. Full variable domain (outside the CDR3, taken from reference TRBV29-1 and TRBJ1-3): SAVISQKPSRDICQRGTSLTIQCQVDSQVTMMFWYRQQPGQSLTLIATANQGSEATYESGFVIDKFPISRPNLTFSTLTVSNMSPEDSSIYLCSVLVASRGNTIYFGEGSWLTVV.

This clone has a single count. This chain connects TRBV7-7 to TRBJ2-1; D is perhaps TRBD2 (5 bases). V gave up 4 bases and J gave up 10 bases, with 20 bases separating them. The germline V gene encodes CDR1 SSHAT and CDR2 FNYEAQ (reference sequence). The CDR3 runs to 15 residues. The CDR3 here is CASSSRDIGFGEQFF. The DNA for the CDR3 is TGTGCCAGCAGCTCACGGGATATCGGTTTCGGGGAGCAGTTCTTC.

The J gene is TRBJ2-3, the V gene TRBV7-9; D remains unclear. The CDR3 has 15 residues. Trimming shortened V by 8 bases and J by 1 base, and 16 bases separated the two germline ends. In germline, CDR1 is SEHNR, CDR2 FQNEAQ (reference sequence). CDR3 coding DNA: TGTGCCAGCTTATCTACCTTAGTCGGCACAGATACGCAGTATTTT. Amino acids: CASLSTLVGTDTQYF. The variable domain in full, with the rest retrieved from reference TRBV7-9 and TRBJ2-3, is DTGVSQNPRHKITKRGQNVTFRCDPISEHNRLYWYRQTLGQGPEFLTYFQNEAQLEKSRLLSDRFSAERPKGSFSTLEIQRTEQGDSAMYLCASLSTLVGTDTQYFGPGTRLTVL.

This clone appeared once. The chain joins TRBV5-4 to TRBJ2-7; D uncertain. V gave up 0 bases and J gave up 1 base, with 5 bases separating them. This CDR3 has 13 amino acids. Germline values: CDR1 SGHNT, CDR2 YYREEE (reference sequence). DNA for the CDR3: TGTGCCAGCAGCTTGGGGGTGTCCTACGAGCAGTACTTC. Residues: CASSLGVSYEQYF.

The chain uses TRBV7-2 and TRBJ1-3; D is undetermined. Trimming took 2 bases from V and 2 from J, leaving 13 bases between them. CDR3 size: 16 residues. Germline assignment: CDR1 SGHTA and CDR2 FQGNSA. The CDR3 region is CASSLRVRQTGNTIYF. The CDR3 DNA reads as TGTGCCAGCAGCTTAAGGGTGCGGCAGACTGGAAACACCATATATTTT.

The chain links TRBV7-9 to TRBJ2-7; 14 nucleotides align to TRBD2. Looked up from germline, CDR1 is SEHNR and CDR2 is FQNEAQ (reference sequence). Unmatched junction bases numbered 5, after V lost 0 bases and J lost 1 base. The CDR3 runs to 18 residues. In nucleotides, the CDR3 is TGTGCCAGCAGCTTAGCCGGGACTAGCGGGGGCCTTTCCTACGAGCAGTACTTC. The encoded protein is CASSLAGTSGGLSYEQYF.

This clone has just one count. The chain uses TRBV18 and TRBJ2-1; 9 positions agree with TRBD1. Germline CDR1 is KGHSH and CDR2 is LQKENI. This CDR3 region has 14 residues. V lost 2 bases and J lost 7; bases outside the gene matches: 3. The DNA for the CDR3 is TGTGCCAGCTCACCAGGCGACAGGGGGAATGAGCAGTTCTTC. It codes for CASSPGDRGNEQFF.

V is TRBV6-6 and J is TRBJ2-7; 8 nucleotides align to TRBD1. Germline assignment: CDR1 MNHNY and CDR2 SVGAGI (reference sequence). The V segment lost 6 bases and the J segment 2 bases; nucleotides outside the gene matches: 6. CDR3 length equals 14 residues. The CDR3 protein is CASSMDRETYEQYV. The CDR3 bases are TGTGCCAGCAGCATGGACAGGGAGACCTACGAGCAGTACGTC.

V gene TRBV5-1 combines with J gene TRBJ2-5; D not certain. Germline V gene data show CDR1 as SGHRS and CDR2 as YFSETQ. The V end was cut by 1 base, the J end by 5 bases, with 9 bases between. This CDR3 is built from 13 residues. CDR3 protein: CASSLSPLETQYF. CDR3 bases: TGCGCCAGCAGCTTGAGTCCCCTGGAGACCCAGTACTTC. Full variable domain (rest looked up from reference TRBV5-1 and TRBJ2-5): KAGVTQTPRYLIKTRGQQVTLSCSPISGHRSVSWYQQTPGQGLQFLFEYFSETQRNKGNFPGRFSGRQFSNSRSEMNVSTLELGDSALYLCASSLSPLETQYFGPGTRLLVL.

The chain employs TRBV5-8 and TRBJ2-5; no clear D. V was cut by 1 base and J by 0 bases, with 13 bases left in between. CDR3 length: 16 amino acids. Per germline, CDR1 SGHTS and CDR2 YDEGEE. Written as DNA, the CDR3 is TGTGCCAGCAGCTTGCTGACCATTACATACCAAGAGACCCAGTACTTC. It specifies CASSLLTITYQETQYF.

This clone was seen only a few times. CDR3 DNA: TGTGCCAGCAGTGAATTTTATGGCAGCACCAATGAGCAGTTCTTC. It specifies CASSEFYGSTNEQFF. The chain recombines TRBV6-4 with TRBJ2-1; no clear D. Trimming pared 3 bases from V and 6 bases from J, leaving 15 bases between. Germline values: CDR1 MRHNA, CDR2 SNTAGT. CDR3 length equals 15 residues.

The rearrangement links TRBV4-1 to TRBJ2-7; D remains unclear. Germline values: CDR1 MGHRA, CDR2 YSYEKL. The V and J ends lost 1 base and 7 bases respectively, with 11 bases between them. The CDR3 covers 13 residues. The DNA of the CDR3 is TGCGCCAGCAGCCAAGTTTATCAGGCGGAGCAGTACGTC. This codes for CASSQVYQAEQYV.

The chain recombines TRBV7-8 with TRBJ1-2; 7 bases align to TRBD1. The CDR3 has 14 residues. Trimming cost V 7 bases and J 4 bases; bases outside gene matches: 9. Germline CDR1 is SGHVS and CDR2 is FQNEAQ. CDR3 bases: TGTGCCAGCACCCCAGACAGGGCTGGCTATGGCTACACCTTC. Its translation: CASTPDRAGYGYTF. The full variable domain, rest sourced from reference TRBV7-8 and TRBJ1-2, is GAGVSQSPRYKVAKRGQDVALRCDPISGHVSLFWYQQALGQGPEFLTYFQNEAQLDKSGLPSDRFFAERPEGSVSTLKIQRTQQEDSAVYLCASTPDRAGYGYTFGSGTRLTVV.

The chain is built from TRBV2 and TRBJ1-5; D not certain. Germline V gives CDR1 SNHLY, CDR2 FYNNEI. The CDR3 covers 15 residues. Trimming shortened V by 5 bases and J by 0 bases, and 11 bases separated the two germline ends. In nucleotides, the CDR3 is TGTGCCAGCAGTTTTACAGACCATAGCAATCAGCCCCAGCATTTT. Amino acid sequence: CASSFTDHSNQPQHF.

The chain has TRBV5-1 and TRBJ1-5; no clear D. The CDR3 extends over 13 amino acids. Trimming shortened V by 0 bases and J by 5 bases, and 6 bases separated the two germline ends. Germline values: CDR1 SGHRS, CDR2 YFSETQ. Here the CDR3 DNA reads TGCGCCAGCAGCTTGGTCTCTGATCAGCCCCAGCATTTT. It yields the protein CASSLVSDQPQHF.

V and J are TRBV4-3 and TRBJ1-5; 9 bases line up with TRBD1. CDR3 length: 15 residues. Germline CDR1 is LGHNA and CDR2 is YSLEER. V lost 1 base, J lost 4 bases, and 2 bases stayed unmatched. The CDR3 here is CASSQGTGVNQPQHF. DNA of the CDR3: TGCGCCAGCAGCCAAGGGACAGGGGTTAATCAGCCCCAGCATTTT.

This clone is a singleton in its sample. The chain combines TRBV4-3 with TRBJ1-3; 7 nucleotides match TRBD1. The trim removed 1 base at V and 0 bases at J, leaving 3 bases unmatched. The CDR3 runs 16 residues. CDR1 and CDR2 from the germline V gene are LGHNA and YSLEER. This CDR3 is CASSQGTGGSGNTIYF. CDR3 bases: TGCGCCAGCAGCCAAGGGACAGGTGGCTCTGGAAACACCATATATTTT.

J is TRBJ1-2 and V is TRBV5-1; 8 positions match TRBD1. This CDR3 has 13 amino acids. Germline V gene data show CDR1 as SGHRS and CDR2 as YFSETQ. After removal of 5 bases from V and 3 bases from J, the junction contained 3 bases not matched to a gene. CDR3 sequence: CASRAGGDYGYTF. Here the CDR3 DNA reads TGCGCCAGCAGGGCAGGGGGCGACTATGGCTACACCTTC.

This chain uses TRBV7-2 with TRBJ2-3, with TRBD2 identical over 10 bases. The germline V gene has CDR1 SGHTA and CDR2 FQGNSA. The length of the CDR3 is 14 residues. Trimming removed 7 bases from V and 7 bases from J; junction bases left unmatched: 8. This chain's CDR3 is CASILGLAVHTQYF. Here the CDR3 DNA reads TGTGCCAGCATTCTAGGACTAGCGGTCCATACGCAGTATTTT.

The V and J genes are TRBV7-9 and TRBJ2-2; TRBD2 aligns across 12 bases. The CDR3 length is 18 residues. The junction had 10 bases not matched to a gene; V was cut back by 6 bases and J by 2 bases. Germline CDR1 SEHNR, CDR2 FQNEAQ (reference sequence). The CDR3, as DNA: TGTGCCAGCAGATCGGGCCTAGCGGGAGGGCCTAACACCGGGGAGCTGTTTTTT. Translating it yields CASRSGLAGGPNTGELFF.

The chain links TRBV7-8 to TRBJ2-3; no clear D gene. This CDR3 spans 14 amino acids. Germline V CDR1 and CDR2: SGHVS, FQNEAQ. V was pared by 1 base and J by 10 bases, with 15 bases between. CDR3 protein: CASSLEGIRFAQYF. DNA of the CDR3: TGTGCCAGCAGCTTAGAAGGGATCCGGTTTGCGCAGTATTTT.

This clone was seen more than once but under ten times. The rearrangement links TRBV5-8 to TRBJ2-2, with TRBD1 as a possible D gene (5 bases). Germline V gene lookup returns CDR1 SGHTS and CDR2 YDEGEE. V gave up 2 bases and J gave up 1 base, with 15 bases separating them. The CDR3 totals 17 residues. CDR3 loop: CASSFGQGRWNTGELFF. Here the CDR3 DNA reads TGTGCCAGCAGCTTTGGGCAGGGCAGGTGGAACACCGGGGAGCTGTTTTTT.

This chain joins TRBV14 and TRBJ2-2; 12 bases map to TRBD2. The CDR3 length is 19 residues. Germline CDR1 and CDR2: SGHDN and FVKESK. The V and J ends lost 4 bases and 5 bases, in that order; junction bases with no gene match: 14. The CDR3 loop reads CASSPRGLAGLPWTGELFF. Here the CDR3 DNA reads TGTGCCAGCAGCCCACGAGGACTAGCGGGATTACCCTGGACCGGGGAGCTGTTTTTT. The whole variable domain, remainder taken from reference TRBV14 and TRBJ2-2, is EAGVTQFPSHSVIEKGQTVTLRCDPISGHDNLYWYRRVMGKEIKFLLHFVKESKQDESGMPNNRFLAERTGGTYSTLKVQPAELEDSGVYFCASSPRGLAGLPWTGELFFGEGSRLTVL.

The chain employs TRBV10-3 and TRBJ1-1; 9 bases agree with TRBD1. Germline lookup yields CDR1 ENHRY and CDR2 SYGVKD. The CDR3 has 13 amino acids. Trimming removed 5 bases from V and 4 bases from J; junction bases left unmatched: 2. CDR3 sequence (DNA): TGTGCCATCAGTAGACAGGGGGGCACTGAAGCTTTCTTT. It is translated as CAISRQGGTEAFF.

A remark on this clone: Other DNA sequences in the sample encode the same CDR3. The V and J genes are TRBV27 and TRBJ2-2; weak D call: TRBD2 (5 bases). This CDR3 spans 16 amino acids. Germline values: CDR1 MNHEY, CDR2 SMNVEV (reference sequence). Trimming shortened V by 0 bases and J by 2 bases, and 10 bases separated the two germline ends. The CDR3: CASSLSGLLNTGELFF. CDR3 sequence (DNA): TGTGCCAGCAGTTTATCCGGACTCCTCAACACCGGGGAGCTGTTTTTT.

The count of this clone is one. The chain links TRBV5-4 to TRBJ2-1; D gene unclear. Germline CDR1 SGHNT, CDR2 YYREEE (reference sequence). This CDR3 has 14 residues. V lost 0 bases, J lost 1 base, and 5 bases lay in between. The CDR3 nucleotides are TGTGCCAGCAGCTTGGTCAGTTCCTACAATGAGCAGTTCTTC. It encodes CASSLVSSYNEQFF.

The chain combines TRBV19 with TRBJ1-5; 8 bases match TRBD1. Unmatched junction bases numbered 8, after V lost 7 bases and J lost 0 bases. The CDR3 is 16 residues long. Germline CDR1 LNHDA, CDR2 SQIVND (reference sequence). CDR3 loop: CASTPTGALSNQPQHF. CDR3 nucleotide sequence: TGTGCCAGTACCCCGACAGGGGCCCTTAGCAATCAGCCCCAGCATTTT. The entire variable domain, with the rest obtained from reference TRBV19 and TRBJ1-5, is as follows: DGGITQSPKYLFRKEGQNVTLSCEQNLNHDAMYWYRQDPGQGLRLIYYSQIVNDFQKGDIAEGYSVSREKKESFPLTVTSAQKNPTAFYLCASTPTGALSNQPQHFGDGTRLSIL.